The rows below give T cell receptor beta chains drawn from one sample of a study of control samples from healthy donors and cancer patients. Using immunoSEQ multiplex PCR, the repertoire was profiled, and TCRdb retains in-frame clones only, with some absent. This repertoire shows about 150,000 clones, roughly 94% found once; its top ten account for about 5.6%. Sequences were obtained from blood. The receptors stem from a man aged 35 to 55 in good health. The CDR3 runs from the conserved cysteine through the conserved F or W. Fields, in order: V gene, clone size, D gene, J gene, CDR3 protein, CDR3 DNA. The D gene is left open where the match is weak. Size tells how often a clone was seen (once, few, many) or the class of an expanded clone, and some rows leave it out.

>TRBV18|NA|TRBD1|TRBJ1-2
CASTKDRGQGARGYTF
TGTGCCAGCACGAAGGACAGGGGCCAGGGGGCTCGAGGCTACACCTTC
>TRBV24-1|NA|NA|TRBJ1-5
CATSPGGGNQPQHF
TGTGCCACCAGCCCTGGAGGTGGCAATCAGCCCCAGCATTTT
>TRBV5-1|NA|NA|TRBJ1-4
CASSLAHYPVGNEKLFF
TGCGCCAGCAGCTTGGCCCACTACCCCGTGGGTAATGAAAAACTGTTTTTT
>TRBV5-1|NA|NA|TRBJ1-5
CASSPGVNQPQHF
TGCGCCAGCAGCCCAGGGGTAAATCAGCCCCAGCATTTT
>TRBV27|NA|NA|TRBJ1-1
CASSYGGQSEAFF
TGTGCCAGCAGTTATGGAGGACAGAGTGAAGCTTTCTTT
>TRBV28|NA|NA|TRBJ1-5
CASSSRGRSRYQPQHF
TGTGCCAGCAGCTCGCGTGGACGTTCCCGTTATCAGCCCCAGCATTTT
>TRBV10-1|NA|NA|TRBJ1-5
CASSERVTGQPQHF
TGCGCCAGCAGTGAGAGGGTAACGGGTCAGCCCCAGCATTTT
>TRBV9|NA|TRBD2|TRBJ2-2
CASSGSAGGYTGELFF
TGTGCCAGCAGCGGCTCCGCGGGGGGGTACACCGGGGAGCTGTTTTTT
>TRBV4-2|NA|TRBD2|TRBJ2-5
CASSPGLAGGLETQYF
TGTGCCAGCAGCCCTGGACTAGCGGGGGGGTTAGAGACCCAGTACTTC
>TRBV18|NA|NA|TRBJ1-1
CASHPAGKGRNTEAFF
TGTGCCAGCCACCCGGCGGGGAAGGGGAGGAACACTGAAGCTTTCTTT
>TRBV10-3|NA|TRBD1|TRBJ1-1
CAISVTGGLKTEAFF
TGTGCCATCAGTGTTACAGGGGGTTTGAAAACTGAAGCTTTCTTT
>TRBV27|NA|NA|TRBJ1-2
CASSSRDSYGYTF
TGTGCCAGCAGTTCGCGGGATAGCTATGGCTACACCTTC
>TRBV3-1/TRBV3-2|NA|TRBD2|TRBJ2-6
CASSQETGGASSGANVLTF
TGTGCCAGCAGCCAAGAGACGGGGGGTGCAAGCTCTGGGGCCAACGTCCTGACTTTC
>TRBV10-3|NA|NA|TRBJ2-7
CAISESGTGTVYEQYF
TGTGCCATCAGTGAGTCGGGGACTGGCACAGTCTACGAGCAGTACTTC
>TRBV6-2/TRBV6-3|NA|NA|TRBJ1-5
CASSEGPSNQPQHF
TGTGCCAGCAGTGAGGGACCTAGCAATCAGCCCCAGCATTTT
>TRBV19|NA|TRBD1|TRBJ1-5
CASSPDRVGNQPQHF
TGTGCCAGTAGTCCGGACAGGGTAGGGAATCAGCCCCAGCATTTT
>TRBV19|NA|TRBD1|TRBJ1-5
CASSFDRAGPQHF
TGTGCCAGTAGTTTCGACAGGGCAGGGCCCCAGCATTTT
>TRBV4-3|NA|NA|TRBJ2-1
CASSQGPERNEQFF
TGCGCCAGCAGCCAAGGCCCAGAAAGAAATGAGCAGTTCTTC
>TRBV4-1|NA|NA|TRBJ1-5
CASSQTQNTNQPQHF
TGCGCCAGCAGCCAAACACAGAATACCAATCAGCCCCAGCATTTT
>TRBV6-2/TRBV6-3|NA|NA|TRBJ1-5
CASSHGGPSGNQPQHF
TGTGCCAGCAGCCACGGGGGTCCCTCGGGCAATCAGCCCCAGCATTTT
>TRBV2|NA|NA|TRBJ2-1
CASSKTQGRPPYNEQFF
TGTGCCAGCAGTAAAACACAGGGACGGCCCCCCTACAATGAGCAGTTCTTC
>TRBV10-3|NA|TRBD2|TRBJ2-7
CAISEAGVSSYEQYF
TGTGCCATCAGTGAAGCGGGGGTGAGCTCCTACGAGCAGTACTTC
>TRBV6-6|NA|TRBD2|TRBJ2-1
CASSRGGAQNEQFF
TGTGCCAGCAGCCGCGGGGGGGCCCAGAATGAGCAGTTCTTC
>TRBV29-1|few|NA|TRBJ2-5
CSVEIRGRETQYF
TGCAGCGTTGAAATCCGGGGTCGCGAGACCCAGTACTTC
>TRBV6-5|once|NA|TRBJ1-2
CASSYNRGGGYGYTF
TGTGCCAGCAGTTATAATAGGGGAGGCGGCTATGGCTACACCTTC
>TRBV7-2|NA|NA|TRBJ2-6
CASSFVGAGANVLTF
TGTGCCAGCAGTTTCGTGGGGGCTGGGGCCAACGTCCTGACTTTC